Presented here are 19 T cell receptor beta chains from one specimen sequenced in a study of radiotherapy plus CTLA-4 blockade in lung cancer. Method: immunoSEQ multiplex PCR; TCRdb's copy keeps in-frame clones and lacks some. The sample has 45,000 or so clones; 88% are singletons. This specimen consisted of peripheral blood, obtained from a patient treated with radiotherapy plus ipilimumab. These receptors came from a human donor with non-small cell lung cancer whose response to radiotherapy plus ipilimumab could not be evaluated.

V usage is TRBV28 and J usage is TRBJ2-6; 8 positions match TRBD2. The J segment lost 2 bases and the V segment lost 6 bases, leaving 9 bases of the junction unmatched. Looked up from germline, CDR1 is MDHEN and CDR2 is SYDVKM. This CDR3 is 17 amino acids long. The CDR3 nucleotides are TGTGCCAGCAGCCGGGGGGGAGCTTTCACTGGGGCCAACGTCCTGACTTTC. Translation gives CASSRGGAFTGANVLTF. The complete variable domain, with remaining parts taken from reference TRBV28 and TRBJ2-6, reads DVKVTQSSRYLVKRTGEKVFLECVQDMDHENMFWYRQDPGLGLRLIYFSYDVKMKEKGDIPEGYSVSREKKERFSLILESASTNQTSMYLCASSRGGAFTGANVLTFGAGSRLTVL.

The chain combines TRBV2 with TRBJ1-1; D not resolved. The length of the CDR3 is 15 residues. Germline V gene data show CDR1 as SNHLY and CDR2 as FYNNEI. Trimming took 1 base from V and 3 from J, leaving 12 bases between them. The CDR3: CASSEVRSRDTEAFF. CDR3 DNA: TGTGCCAGCAGTGAAGTGAGGTCCCGGGACACTGAAGCTTTCTTT.

V is TRBV15 and J is TRBJ1-1; D not resolved. This CDR3 region has 12 residues. With 2 bases removed from V and 7 bases from J, the gap between germline ends came to 8 bases. Germline CDR1 and CDR2: LNHNV and YYDKDF (reference sequence). CDR3 DNA: TGTGCCACCAGCAGAATGGGAGGTGAAGCTTTCTTT. This encodes CATSRMGGEAFF.

The chain links TRBV27 to TRBJ1-5, with a tentative D call TRBD1 (6 bases). The CDR3 totals 14 residues. Germline CDR1 reads MNHEY; CDR2 reads SMNVEV (reference sequence). V was trimmed by 1 base and J by 6 bases, leaving 10 bases between them. CDR3 bases: TGTGCCAGCAGTTTATTCAGGGGCGGTCAGCCCCAGCATTTT. This codes for CASSLFRGGQPQHF.

The chain's CDR3 is CASRLAGVVDTQYF. The CDR3, as DNA: TGTGCCAGCCGACTAGCGGGAGTAGTAGATACGCAGTATTTT. The V and J genes are TRBV27 and TRBJ2-3; 12 bases map to TRBD2. V lost 8 bases and J lost 5; bases outside the gene matches: 5. The CDR3 totals 14 residues. Germline V gene sequence: CDR1 MNHEY, CDR2 SMNVEV (reference sequence).

The genes are TRBV7-9 and TRBJ2-2; 10 bases fit TRBD2. Germline V lookup: CDR1 SEHNR, CDR2 FQNEAQ (reference sequence). Trimming at V came to 5 bases and at J to 3 bases, leaving 6 bases not matched to a gene. The CDR3 is made up of 16 amino acids. The CDR3 spells CASSPASGGHTGELFF. As DNA, the CDR3 is TGTGCCAGCAGCCCAGCTAGCGGGGGACACACCGGGGAGCTGTTTTTT. Combining the CDR3 with reference TRBV7-9 and TRBJ2-2 gives the whole variable domain DTGVSQNPRHKITKRGQNVTFRCDPISEHNRLYWYRQTLGQGPEFLTYFQNEAQLEKSRLLSDRFSAERPKGSFSTLEIQRTEQGDSAMYLCASSPASGGHTGELFFGEGSRLTVL.

This chain links TRBV5-4 with TRBJ1-2; TRBD1 agrees at 7 bases. With V trimmed by 0 bases and J by 3 bases, 2 bases remained unmatched. The CDR3 has 14 residues. Germline values: CDR1 SGHNT, CDR2 YYREEE (reference sequence). CDR3 DNA sequence: TGTGCCAGCAGCTTGGAGGGGGCACACTATGGCTACACCTTC. Encoded protein: CASSLEGAHYGYTF.

This sequence joins TRBV10-3 and TRBJ1-1; TRBD1 matches 8 bases. The CDR3 has 12 amino acids. Looked up from germline, CDR1 is ENHRY and CDR2 is SYGVKD. Trimming cost V 6 bases and J 6 bases; bases outside gene matches: 3. Here the CDR3 reads CAIRGTGPEAFF. The CDR3 nucleotides are TGTGCCATCAGAGGGACAGGCCCTGAAGCTTTCTTT.

The rearrangement links TRBV29-1 to TRBJ2-7, with 14 bases lining up with TRBD2. Germline V CDR1 and CDR2: SQVTM, ANQGSEA. V gave up 4 bases and J gave up 3 bases; unmatched junction bases: 5. The CDR3 loop spans 15 amino acids. Here the CDR3 reads CSVAGTSGSVYEQYF. For the CDR3, the DNA is TGCAGCGTTGCGGGGACTAGCGGGAGCGTCTACGAGCAGTACTTC.

The chain has TRBV28 and TRBJ2-5, with 16 nucleotides matching TRBD2. The CDR3 is 17 amino acids. Per germline, CDR1 MDHEN and CDR2 SYDVKM. Trimming took 7 bases from V and 5 from J; bases not matched to a gene: 10. CDR3 DNA sequence: TGTGCCAGCACTAAAGGGACTAGCGGGAGGGAGACGGAGACCCAGTACTTC. Protein product: CASTKGTSGRETETQYF.

This chain connects TRBV6-1 to TRBJ2-5; 8 bases agree with TRBD1. The CDR3 is 14 amino acids. V shed 7 bases, J shed 5 bases, and the junction held 9 bases outside the gene matches. CDR1 and CDR2 from the germline V gene are MNHNS and SASEGT. The CDR3 DNA is TGTGCCAGCATTGCCGGGACAGGAGGCGAGACCCAGTACTTC. It codes for CASIAGTGGETQYF.

The chain couples TRBV5-4 to TRBJ2-7; a possible D gene is TRBD2 (6 bases). Germline V gene lookup returns CDR1 SGHNT and CDR2 YYREEE (reference sequence). Trimming pared 3 bases from V and 2 bases from J, leaving 9 bases between. CDR3 length: 13 residues. DNA for the CDR3: TGTGCCAGCAGCTCGGGACTGGCCTACGAGCAGTACTTC. The encoded protein is CASSSGLAYEQYF.

This chain links TRBV19 with TRBJ1-1; 7 nucleotides line up with TRBD1. The germline CDR1 and CDR2 sequences are LNHDA and SQIVND (reference sequence). J lost 2 bases, V lost 7 bases, and 4 bases had no gene match. CDR3 length equals 13 residues. CDR3 region: CASKRQGNTEAFF. In nucleotides, the CDR3 is TGTGCCAGTAAACGACAGGGAAACACTGAAGCTTTCTTT.

V usage is TRBV27 and J usage is TRBJ1-2, with 9 bases matching TRBD1. This CDR3 spans 16 amino acids. The V segment lost 5 bases and the J segment 4 bases; nucleotides outside the gene matches: 11. The germline V gene encodes CDR1 MNHEY and CDR2 SMNVEV (reference sequence). As DNA, the CDR3 is TGTGCCAGCAGTAACAGGGGGCCCCTTTCTGTCTATGGCTACACCTTC. Its translation is CASSNRGPLSVYGYTF.

CDR3 residues: CASTGGVQETQYF. Written as DNA, the CDR3 is TGTGCCAGCACGGGGGGGGTACAAGAGACCCAGTACTTC. The chain couples TRBV28 to TRBJ2-5; 8 bases line up with TRBD2. The V segment lost 7 bases and the J segment 2 bases; nucleotides outside the gene matches: 3. The CDR3 sequence is 13 residues long. CDR1 MDHEN and CDR2 SYDVKM come from the germline V gene.

This clone has more than one count but fewer than ten. The gene calls are TRBV30 and TRBJ1-5, with D possibly TRBD1 on 6 matching bases. The CDR3 spans 13 residues. Germline assignment: CDR1 GTSNPN and CDR2 SVGIG (reference sequence). V was cut by 3 bases and J by 7 bases, with 13 bases left in between. CDR3 amino acids: CAWSLQGRQPQHF. Here the CDR3 DNA reads TGTGCCTGGAGCCTACAGGGTCGGCAGCCCCAGCATTTT. The full variable domain, in which reference TRBV30 and TRBJ1-5 provide the parts outside the CDR3, is SQTIHQWPATLVQPVGSPLSLECTVEGTSNPNLYWYRQAAGRGLQLLFYSVGIGQISSEVPQNLSASRPQDRQFILSSKKLLLSDSGFYLCAWSLQGRQPQHFGDGTRLSIL.

The rearrangement joins TRBV6-4 to TRBJ1-1; 7 bases are shared with TRBD1. The V and J ends lost 6 bases and 1 base, in that order; junction bases with no gene match: 2. This CDR3 is 13 amino acids long. Germline V gene lookup returns CDR1 MRHNA and CDR2 SNTAGT. The CDR3 loop is CASRGDRNTEAFF. As DNA, the CDR3 is TGTGCCAGCAGGGGGGACAGGAACACTGAAGCTTTCTTT.

This clone was observed a handful of times. This chain uses TRBV4-3 with TRBJ1-4; 7 nucleotides match TRBD1. The CDR3 has 16 residues. V gave up 4 bases and J gave up 1 base; unmatched junction bases: 6. Germline CDR1 reads LGHNA; CDR2 reads YSLEER. The CDR3 loop is CASSPNRGLTNEKLFF. In DNA form, the CDR3 reads TGCGCCAGCAGCCCGAACAGGGGCCTAACTAATGAAAAACTGTTTTTT.

V and J are TRBV6-1 and TRBJ1-5; no firm D call. V was clipped by 1 base and J by 1 base, with 11 bases between them. The germline V gene encodes CDR1 MNHNS and CDR2 SASEGT. CDR3 length equals 16 residues. The CDR3 nucleotides read TGTGCCAGCAGTGAAGTACGGGGTTGGAGCAATCAGCCCCAGCATTTT. It encodes CASSEVRGWSNQPQHF.